Presented here are 18 T cell receptor beta chains from one specimen sequenced in a study of blood T cell repertoires in COVID-19. Repertoires were generated with immunoSEQ multiplex PCR, while TCRdb's copy carries only in-frame clones and drops some. The sample consists of around 100,000 clones, approximately 80% of them appearing once. The sample taken for sequencing was peripheral blood. The receptors shown here come from a woman in her seventies with acute or convalescent COVID-19.

The chain uses TRBV15 and TRBJ2-5, with 9 bases aligning to TRBD1. Germline assignment: CDR1 LNHNV and CDR2 YYDKDF (reference sequence). J lost 4 bases, V lost 0 bases, and 9 bases had no gene match. This CDR3 has 17 residues. CDR3 sequence reads: CATSRDTNRGLGETQYF. CDR3 coding DNA: TGTGCCACCAGCAGAGACACCAACAGGGGGCTGGGAGAGACCCAGTACTTC.

CDR3 coding DNA: TGTGCCAGCAGTTCATCCGGAGGGCCTGAAGCTTTCTTT. Encoded protein: CASSSSGGPEAFF. This rearrangement joins TRBV6-5 to TRBJ1-1; no clear D gene. V dropped 4 bases and J dropped 6 bases, with 12 bases sitting between them. Per germline, CDR1 MNHEY and CDR2 SVGAGI. The CDR3 totals 13 residues.

The V gene is TRBV5-4, the J gene TRBJ2-3; TRBD2 matches 12 bases. The V and J ends lost 4 bases and 4 bases, in that order; junction bases with no gene match: 7. In germline, CDR1 is SGHNT, CDR2 YYREEE (reference sequence). The CDR3 loop spans 16 amino acids. The CDR3, as DNA: TGTGCCAGCAGCCCAAGATCTAGCGGGGGGGCAGATACGCAGTATTTT. It specifies CASSPRSSGGADTQYF.

This clone turned up a few times. J is TRBJ2-2 and V is TRBV3-1 (or the pseudogene TRBV3-2); D unclear. The CDR3 spans 14 residues. Trimming removed 1 base at V and 6 bases at J, with 9 bases between. Germline lookup yields CDR1 LGHDT and CDR2 YNNKEL (reference sequence). CDR3 region: CASSQAGSAGELFF. The CDR3 coding sequence is TGTGCCAGCAGCCAAGCCGGGTCCGCCGGGGAGCTGTTTTTT.

The gene calls are TRBV11-2 and TRBJ1-2; 8 positions match TRBD1. The germline CDR1 and CDR2 sequences are SGHAT and FQNNGV. The V gene end was trimmed by 1 base and the J gene end by 13 bases; junction bases not matched to a gene: 8. The CDR3 contains 13 residues. Here the CDR3 DNA reads TGTGCCAGCAGCTTAGGACAGGGGAGACACTTCACCTTC. As protein: CASSLGQGRHFTF.

The chain is built from TRBV7-6 and TRBJ2-5, with 14 bases aligning to TRBD2. The trim removed 5 bases at V and 5 bases at J, leaving 7 bases unmatched. There are 16 residues in the CDR3. Germline V gene lookup returns CDR1 SGHVS and CDR2 FNYEAQ. In DNA, the CDR3 is TGTGCCAGCAGCCCGCGGACTAGCGGGGGGTCTGAGACCCAGTACTTC. It yields the protein CASSPRTSGGSETQYF.

The chain employs TRBV7-2 and TRBJ2-5, with TRBD2 matching over 9 bases. Germline V gene sequence: CDR1 SGHTA, CDR2 FQGNSA. The CDR3 sequence is 16 residues long. V dropped 4 bases and J dropped 5; count of bases not matched to a gene: 11. The CDR3 DNA reads TGTGCCAGCAGCTCTGCTGGTGGCGGGGGGGCGGAGACCCAGTACTTC. Protein product: CASSSAGGGGAETQYF.

The rearrangement uses TRBV7-3 and TRBJ1-1, with a possible D match to TRBD1 (6 bases). This CDR3 region has 15 residues. Germline V gives CDR1 SGHTA, CDR2 FQGTGA. Trimming took off 5 bases at V and 1 base at J, with 14 bases between the two ends. CDR3 sequence (DNA): TGTGCCAGCAGCCCCTCGGGACAAAAGAACACTGAAGCTTTCTTT. Encoded protein: CASSPSGQKNTEAFF.

This clone was counted a few times. The chain uses TRBV2 and TRBJ1-1; D is uncertain. This CDR3 has 12 amino acids. V dropped 6 bases and J dropped 1 base, with 6 bases sitting between them. In germline, CDR1 is SNHLY, CDR2 FYNNEI. CDR3 DNA sequence: TGTGCCAGCAGGTACACGAACACTGAAGCTTTCTTT. Translating gives CASRYTNTEAFF. Looking up the rest from reference TRBV2 and TRBJ1-1 gives the full variable domain: EPEVTQTPSHQVTQMGQEVILRCVPISNHLYFYWYRQILGQKVEFLVSFYNNEISEKSEIFDDQFSVERPDGSNFTLKIRSTKLEDSAMYFCASRYTNTEAFFGQGTRLTVV.

The chain joins TRBV10-2 to TRBJ1-1; D is possibly TRBD1 (5 bases). The CDR3 length is 14 residues. V shed 7 bases and J shed 2 bases, with 14 bases lying between them. Germline CDR1 reads WSHSY; CDR2 reads SAAADI. The DNA of the CDR3 is TGCGCCAGCATTCGTGACAGTACCAACACTGAAGCTTTCTTT. Translating it yields CASIRDSTNTEAFF.

The V and J genes are TRBV19 and TRBJ2-4, with D possibly being TRBD1 (6 bases). V lost 2 bases to trimming and J lost 5 bases, with 13 bases between them. The germline gives CDR1 LNHDA, CDR2 SQIVND (reference sequence). This CDR3 has 15 amino acids. This CDR3 reads CASSISTGPQNIQYF. The CDR3 bases are TGTGCCAGTAGTATATCCACAGGGCCCCAAAACATTCAGTACTTC.

The J gene is TRBJ2-2, the V gene TRBV5-1; 11 bases are a match to TRBD1. The V gene's germline CDR1 is SGHRS and CDR2 YFSETQ. The CDR3 spans 15 residues. V trimming: 3 bases; J trimming: 3 bases; junction bases outside the gene matches: 1. CDR3 coding DNA: TGCGCCAGCAGCTCGGGACAGGGGGACACCGGGGAGCTGTTTTTT. Protein sequence: CASSSGQGDTGELFF. Combining the CDR3 with reference TRBV5-1 and TRBJ2-2 gives the whole variable domain KAGVTQTPRYLIKTRGQQVTLSCSPISGHRSVSWYQQTPGQGLQFLFEYFSETQRNKGNFPGRFSGRQFSNSRSEMNVSTLELGDSALYLCASSSGQGDTGELFFGEGSRLTVL.

The chain carries TRBV24-1 and TRBJ2-1; 7 bases fit TRBD2. The CDR3 covers 18 residues. V shed 4 bases and J 1 base; nucleotides not matched to a gene: 12. The germline CDR1 and CDR2 sequences are KGHDR and SFDVKD. The CDR3 nucleotides read TGTGCCACCAGTGAGGGGGGGAGGAGGGGCCCTTCCTACAATGAGCAGTTCTTC. As protein: CATSEGGRRGPSYNEQFF.

V usage is TRBV11-3 and J usage is TRBJ2-7, with 9 bases that match TRBD2. This CDR3 is 16 amino acids long. CDR1 and CDR2 from the germline V gene are SGHNT and YENEEA. V was pared by 1 base and J by 2 bases, with 6 bases of the junction left unmatched. The CDR3 DNA is TGTGCCAGCAGCTTAGTAGGGGCGGGGGGGCCCTACGAGCAGTACGTC. Protein: CASSLVGAGGPYEQYV.

The chain uses TRBV29-1 and TRBJ2-1; 9 nucleotides agree with TRBD2. The V gene's germline CDR1 is SQVTM and CDR2 ANQGSEA. CDR3 length equals 14 residues. V lost 2 bases, J lost 5 bases, and 4 bases stayed unmatched. The CDR3 sequence is CSVETLAGNNEQFF. CDR3 in DNA: TGCAGCGTTGAAACCCTAGCGGGGAACAATGAGCAGTTCTTC.

This clone was counted a single time. V and J are TRBV9 and TRBJ1-1; D unclear. Germline CDR1 and CDR2: SGDLS and YYNGEE. With 0 bases removed from V and 0 bases from J, the gap between germline ends came to 9 bases. The CDR3 consists of 15 residues. This CDR3 reads CASSVGPGLNTEAFF. The CDR3 DNA reads as TGTGCCAGCAGCGTAGGTCCGGGATTGAACACTGAAGCTTTCTTT.

The chain employs TRBV15 and TRBJ1-1; the D gene is possibly TRBD1 (6 bases). In germline, CDR1 is LNHNV, CDR2 YYDKDF (reference sequence). V was pared by 0 bases and J by 4 bases, with 12 bases between. The CDR3 runs 15 residues. The chain's CDR3 is CATSRDLGRGTEAFF. The CDR3 DNA sequence: TGTGCCACCAGCAGAGATCTAGGCAGGGGCACTGAAGCTTTCTTT.

The CDR3 spells CASSFGTSSLYEQYF. The CDR3 DNA is TGCGCCAGCAGCTTCGGGACTAGTTCCCTATACGAGCAGTACTTC. The chain has TRBV5-1 and TRBJ2-7; TRBD2 aligns across 8 bases. CDR3 length: 15 residues. Germline V gene sequence: CDR1 SGHRS, CDR2 YFSETQ. V was pared by 2 bases and J by 4 bases, with 8 bases of the junction left unmatched. The full variable domain, completed using reference TRBV5-1 and TRBJ2-7, is KAGVTQTPRYLIKTRGQQVTLSCSPISGHRSVSWYQQTPGQGLQFLFEYFSETQRNKGNFPGRFSGRQFSNSRSEMNVSTLELGDSALYLCASSFGTSSLYEQYFGPGTRLTVT.